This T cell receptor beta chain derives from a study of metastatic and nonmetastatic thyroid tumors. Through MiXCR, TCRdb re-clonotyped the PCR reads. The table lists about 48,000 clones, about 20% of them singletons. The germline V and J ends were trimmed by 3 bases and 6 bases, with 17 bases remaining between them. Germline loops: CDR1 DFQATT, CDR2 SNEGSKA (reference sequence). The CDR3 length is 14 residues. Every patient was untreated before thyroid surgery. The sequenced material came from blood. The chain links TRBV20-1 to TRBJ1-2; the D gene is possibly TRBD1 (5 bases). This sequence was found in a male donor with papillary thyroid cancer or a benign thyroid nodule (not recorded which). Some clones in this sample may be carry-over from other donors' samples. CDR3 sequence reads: CSASGWGLSNGYTF. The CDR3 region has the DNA TGCAGTGCTAGTGGTTGGGGGTTGTCAAATGGCTACACCTTC.